The rows below give T cell receptor beta chains drawn from one sample of a study of CD4+ T cells in melanoma. Profiling relied on immunoSEQ multiplex PCR, and the TCRdb table lists in-frame clones only, not all of them. Among fewer than 150,000 clones listed, 80% to 95% were seen once. The receptor source for this set is a human donor with melanoma. CDR3s include the opening cysteine and the closing phenylalanine or tryptophan. Each record gives: CDR3 protein, CDR3 DNA, CDR3 length, clone size, V gene, J gene, D gene. A D gene is named only where the DNA matches it firmly. Clone size is shown for a subset of rows, as once, few, many or a class of expanded clone.

CDR3: CASSPGQDPVYGYTF; DNA: TGCGCCAGCAGCCCGGGGCAGGACCCAGTCTATGGCTACACCTTC; length: 15; size: .; V: TRBV5-1; J: TRBJ1-2; D: .
CDR3: CASRGDQETQYF; DNA: TGTGCCAGTAGGGGGGACCAAGAGACCCAGTACTTC; length: 12; size: .; V: TRBV11-2; J: TRBJ2-5; D: .
CDR3: CASSLQLSGANVLTF; DNA: TGTGCCAGCAGCCTCCAGCTCTCTGGGGCCAACGTCCTGACTTTC; length: 15; size: .; V: TRBV7-2; J: TRBJ2-6; D: .
CDR3: CACGAGNPGELFF; DNA: TGTGCCTGCGGGGCCGGCAATCCCGGGGAGCTGTTTTTT; length: 13; size: once; V: TRBV30; J: TRBJ2-2; D: .
CDR3: CASSMGQNNEKLFF; DNA: TGTGCCAGTAGTATGGGACAGAATAATGAAAAACTGTTTTTT; length: 14; size: .; V: TRBV19; J: TRBJ1-4; D: TRBD1
CDR3: CASSLTGNNQPQHF; DNA: TGTGCCAGCAGCCTTACAGGGAATAATCAGCCCCAGCATTTT; length: 14; size: .; V: TRBV7-3; J: TRBJ1-5; D: .
CDR3: CSVEVYPGGVGYTF; DNA: TGCAGCGTTGAAGTGTATCCAGGGGGCGTCGGCTACACCTTC; length: 14; size: .; V: TRBV29-1; J: TRBJ1-2; D: TRBD1
CDR3: CASSLGPPPAFF; DNA: TGTGCCAGCAGCTTGGGTCCTCCTCCGGCTTTCTTT; length: 12; size: .; V: TRBV5-6; J: TRBJ1-1; D: .
CDR3: CASSFGISSLYF; DNA: TGTGCCAGCAGCTTTGGGATATCTTCTCTGTACTTC; length: 12; size: many; V: TRBV5-5; J: TRBJ2-5; D: .
CDR3: CASSRRDRTNEKLFF; DNA: TGTGCCAGCAGTAGGAGGGACAGAACTAATGAAAAACTGTTTTTT; length: 15; size: .; V: TRBV6-6; J: TRBJ1-4; D: TRBD1
CDR3: CASSAAGATNEKLFF; DNA: TGTGCCAGCAGTGCCGCAGGCGCAACTAATGAAAAACTGTTTTTT; length: 15; size: .; V: TRBV6-6; J: TRBJ1-4; D: .
CDR3: CSVGASGGGTDTQYF; DNA: TGCAGCGTGGGCGCTAGCGGGGGCGGCACAGATACGCAGTATTTT; length: 15; size: .; V: TRBV29-1; J: TRBJ2-3; D: TRBD2
CDR3: CASSGVLAIRTEAFF; DNA: TGTGCCAGCAGCGGCGTATTAGCAATTCGCACTGAAGCTTTCTTT; length: 15; size: .; V: TRBV21-1; J: TRBJ1-1; D: .
CDR3: CASSAGTRRTYEQYF; DNA: TGTGCCAGCAGCGCAGGGACTAGGAGGACCTACGAGCAGTACTTC; length: 15; size: .; V: TRBV9; J: TRBJ2-7; D: TRBD2
CDR3: CASSIGGGTTDTQYF; DNA: TGTGCCAGTAGTATCGGCGGGGGGACCACAGATACGCAGTATTTT; length: 15; size: .; V: TRBV19; J: TRBJ2-3; D: TRBD2
CDR3: CASSTRDSIAGYTF; DNA: TGTGCCAGCAGCACTCGAGACAGTATCGCGGGCTACACCTTC; length: 14; size: .; V: TRBV9; J: TRBJ1-2; D: .
CDR3: CASSVGVDSTDTQYF; DNA: TGTGCCAGCAGCGTAGGGGTAGATAGCACAGATACGCAGTATTTT; length: 15; size: .; V: TRBV9; J: TRBJ2-3; D: .
CDR3: CASSPDPGGIQYF; DNA: TGTGCCAGCTCACCAGACCCGGGGGGCATTCAGTACTTC; length: 13; size: .; V: TRBV18; J: TRBJ2-4; D: TRBD2
CDR3: CASTGGAGETQYF; DNA: TGTGCCAGTACAGGGGGCGCAGGCGAGACCCAGTACTTC; length: 13; size: .; V: TRBV19; J: TRBJ2-5; D: TRBD1
CDR3: CASSLEVNTEAFF; DNA: TGTGCCAGCAGCTTAGAAGTGAACACTGAAGCTTTCTTT; length: 13; size: .; V: TRBV7-9; J: TRBJ1-1; D: .
CDR3: CASSLSGAVTNEKLFF; DNA: TGTGCCAGCAGCTTGTCAGGGGCCGTAACTAATGAAAAACTGTTTTTT; length: 16; size: .; V: TRBV5-6; J: TRBJ1-4; D: .